A selection of T cell receptor beta chains follows, all from one sample in a study of cytomegalovirus exposure and HLA in healthy donors. This table comes from immunoSEQ multiplex PCR, and its TCRdb copy is limited to in-frame clones, with some not included. The sample lists fewer than 95,000 clones, 85% occurring once. The source material was PBMCs. Receptor source: a man aged 40-50 years in good health and CMV-seropositive. CDR3s include the opening cysteine and the closing phenylalanine or tryptophan. D genes are given only for firm matches. Rows give clone size only sometimes, using once, few, many, or a class for an expanded clone.

d_gene: -; abundance: -; j_gene: TRBJ2-3; v_gene: TRBV27; CDR3nt: TGTGCCAGCAGTTTAGTCGGTTCTTCTTATACGCAGTATTTT; CDR3aa: CASSLVGSSYTQYF
d_gene: -; abundance: once; j_gene: TRBJ1-1; v_gene: TRBV7-9; CDR3nt: TGTGCCAGCAGCTTAAACACGGGTGGTGAAGCTTTCTTT; CDR3aa: CASSLNTGGEAFF
d_gene: TRBD1; abundance: -; j_gene: TRBJ1-1; v_gene: TRBV7-3; CDR3nt: TGTGCCAGCAGCTTAATGCCGGGACAGGGCGCCCCTTTCTTT; CDR3aa: CASSLMPGQGAPFF
d_gene: -; abundance: -; j_gene: TRBJ2-5; v_gene: TRBV15; CDR3nt: TGTGCCACCAGCAGAGATTGGATGGGGGCAGAGACCCAGTACTTC; CDR3aa: CATSRDWMGAETQYF
d_gene: -; abundance: few; j_gene: TRBJ2-1; v_gene: TRBV6-5; CDR3nt: TGTGCCAGCAGCCCGAAGCCGTTTAGGGGCAATGAGCAGTTCTTC; CDR3aa: CASSPKPFRGNEQFF
d_gene: -; abundance: once; j_gene: TRBJ2-7; v_gene: TRBV2; CDR3nt: TGTGCCAGCAGTGGCCGTAGGGGGTGGGAGCAGTACTTC; CDR3aa: CASSGRRGWEQYF
d_gene: TRBD2; abundance: -; j_gene: TRBJ2-7; v_gene: TRBV6-1; CDR3nt: TGTGCCAGCAGTAAGCCTAGCGGAGGAACCTACGAGCAGTACTTC; CDR3aa: CASSKPSGGTYEQYF
d_gene: TRBD1; abundance: -; j_gene: TRBJ2-7; v_gene: TRBV19; CDR3nt: TGTGCCAGTAGGGGACAGGGGGAGATCTACGAGCGGCAGTACTTC; CDR3aa: CASRGQGEIYERQYF
d_gene: TRBD1; abundance: -; j_gene: TRBJ2-2; v_gene: TRBV5-1; CDR3nt: TGCGCCAGCAGCTTGATAGGGGGCCGAACCGGGGAGCTGTTTTTT; CDR3aa: CASSLIGGRTGELFF
d_gene: TRBD2; abundance: -; j_gene: TRBJ2-7; v_gene: TRBV7-8; CDR3nt: TGTGCCAGCAGCTTAGCGCGGGGGACGGCGGGTGTCGAGCAGTACTTC; CDR3aa: CASSLARGTAGVEQYF
d_gene: -; abundance: -; j_gene: TRBJ2-7; v_gene: TRBV15; CDR3nt: TGTGCCACCTCCCGGGACTCCTACGAGCAGTACTTC; CDR3aa: CATSRDSYEQYF
d_gene: -; abundance: once; j_gene: TRBJ1-5; v_gene: TRBV19; CDR3nt: TGTGCCAGTAGCCGCTCCGAGGGTCAGCCCCAGCATTTT; CDR3aa: CASSRSEGQPQHF
d_gene: TRBD1; abundance: -; j_gene: TRBJ1-5; v_gene: TRBV6-5; CDR3nt: TGTGCCAGCAGACGACAGGGTGGTAGCAATCAGCCCCAGCATTTT; CDR3aa: CASRRQGGSNQPQHF
d_gene: TRBD2; abundance: -; j_gene: TRBJ2-3; v_gene: TRBV6-5; CDR3nt: TGTGCCAGCAGTTCCACCAGCGGGGGGGCCAATACGCAGTATTTT; CDR3aa: CASSSTSGGANTQYF
d_gene: -; abundance: -; j_gene: TRBJ1-5; v_gene: TRBV19; CDR3nt: TGTGCCAGTAGTATAGCAGGGGTCCAGCCCCAGCATTTT; CDR3aa: CASSIAGVQPQHF
d_gene: -; abundance: -; j_gene: TRBJ1-2; v_gene: TRBV29-1; CDR3nt: TGCAGCGTTGAAGGGACAGATAGATCTGGCTACACCTTC; CDR3aa: CSVEGTDRSGYTF
d_gene: -; abundance: -; j_gene: TRBJ2-5; v_gene: TRBV7-9; CDR3nt: TGTGCCAGCAGCTTTAGGGGGGAGACCCAGTACTTC; CDR3aa: CASSFRGETQYF
d_gene: TRBD2; abundance: once; j_gene: TRBJ2-2; v_gene: TRBV11-3; CDR3nt: TGTGCCAGCAGCTCATTAGGGACTAGCGGGGAGCTGTTTTTT; CDR3aa: CASSSLGTSGELFF
d_gene: -; abundance: -; j_gene: TRBJ1-6; v_gene: TRBV28; CDR3nt: TGTGCCAGCAGCAGTTGGGCAAAAAATTCACCCCTCCACTTT; CDR3aa: CASSSWAKNSPLHF
d_gene: -; abundance: -; j_gene: TRBJ1-5; v_gene: TRBV7-2; CDR3nt: TGTGCCAGCAGCCCGACAGGAGTTAGCAATCAGCCCCAGCATTTT; CDR3aa: CASSPTGVSNQPQHF
d_gene: TRBD1; abundance: -; j_gene: TRBJ1-6; v_gene: TRBV2; CDR3nt: TGTGCCAGAACTACTCCGGGACAGAGAAATTCACCCCTCCACTTT; CDR3aa: CARTTPGQRNSPLHF
d_gene: -; abundance: -; j_gene: TRBJ1-3; v_gene: TRBV2; CDR3nt: TGTGCCAGCGTAGAACAGGGAAACCTCGGAAACACCATATATTTT; CDR3aa: CASVEQGNLGNTIYF
d_gene: TRBD1; abundance: -; j_gene: TRBJ2-3; v_gene: TRBV15; CDR3nt: TGTGCCACCAGCGTCTGGGACAGTAGGACAGATACGCAGTATTTT; CDR3aa: CATSVWDSRTDTQYF